This T cell receptor (beta chain) is from a study of breast tumors, draining lymph nodes, adjacent tissues. Breast cancer patients provided tissue from their axillary draining lymph nodes. Germline assignment: CDR1 DFQATT and CDR2 SNEGSKA (reference sequence). The CDR3 consists of 15 residues. TCRdb fed the multiplex PCR reads into MiXCR, producing one record per CDR3 protein. The top ten hold 3.5% to 4.5% of the sample, which has under 150,000 distinct CDR3 sequences, about 20% seen once. General study points: The data were judged consistent with most tumor T cells coming from lymph node and expanding in tumor. Data only fit, rather than demonstrated, lymph node origin of most tumor T cells. Tumor TCR diversity was below lymph nodes but above nontumor tissue. Luminal-like breast cancer showed significantly higher tumor–nontumor repertoire similarity than basal-like.

Comment on this clonotype: Its target is unknown. Being one base from a much bigger clone, this may be a read error.

J is TRBJ2-4 and V is TRBV20-1; D tentatively reads TRBD1 or TRBD2 (6 bases each). The receptor's source is a female donor with breast cancer. Some clones in this sample may be carry-over from other donors' samples. The specimen sequenced was axillary lymph node tissue. CDR3 sequence: CSASLRGGSKNVQYF. The CDR3 DNA reads as TGCAGTGCTAGCCTCCGAGGGGGGTCCAAAAACGTTCAGTACTTC.